The next 23 T cell receptor beta chains were all read from a single sample in a study of breast tumors, draining lymph nodes, adjacent tissues. TCRdb processed the multiplex PCR reads anew with MiXCR; each CDR3 protein has one entry. The sample records approximately 210,000 distinct CDR3 sequences, about 30% being singletons. The lymph nodes were axillary draining lymph nodes from breast cancer patients. The sample was axillary lymph node tissue. The source is a female donor with breast cancer. Some clones in this sample may be carry-over from other donors' samples.

At least ten counts were recorded for this clonotype. This rearrangement joins TRBV20-1 to TRBJ1-6, with 7 nucleotides matching TRBD1. With V trimmed by 6 bases and J by 10 bases, 6 bases remained unmatched. Germline CDR1 DFQATT, CDR2 SNEGSKA (reference sequence). The CDR3 spans 12 residues. CDR3 nucleotides: TGCAGTGCCCGCAGGGGGGAGTCACCCCTCCACTTT. It codes for CSARRGESPLHF.

This clonotype was picked up many times. The chain carries TRBV9 and TRBJ2-3, with a tentative D call TRBD2 (5 bases). V was cut by 7 bases and J by 5 bases, with 20 bases left in between. The CDR3 has 15 residues. The germline CDR1 and CDR2 sequences are SGDLS and YYNGEE. The CDR3 is CASSARHSGEDTQYF. The CDR3 nucleotides are TGTGCCAGCTCGGCACGTCACTCCGGGGAAGATACGCAGTATTTT.

The count of this clonotype is one. CDR3 sequence reads: CATSPLLSGRAAYEQYF. The CDR3, as DNA: TGTGCCACCAGTCCGCTACTTAGCGGGAGGGCAGCCTACGAGCAGTACTTC. The gene calls are TRBV15 and TRBJ2-7; 11 nucleotides agree with TRBD2. CDR1 is LNHNV and CDR2 is YYDKDF in the germline V gene (reference sequence). The ends lost 6 bases at V and 2 bases at J; junction bases unmatched: 12. The CDR3 sequence is 17 residues long. The variable domain in full, completed from reference TRBV15 and TRBJ2-7, reads DAMVIQNPRYQVTQFGKPVTLSCSQTLNHNVMYWYQQKSSQAPKLLFHYYDKDFNNEADTPDNFQSRRPNTSFCFLDIRSPGLGDTAMYLCATSPLLSGRAAYEQYFGPGTRLTVT.

The V gene is TRBV18, the J gene TRBJ2-7, with 8 nucleotides matching TRBD2. V lost 4 bases to trimming and J lost 3 bases; unmatched junction nucleotides: 14. The CDR3 loop spans 17 amino acids. Per germline, CDR1 KGHSH and CDR2 LQKENI. Written as DNA, the CDR3 is TGTGCCAGCTCACAAAACACCGGGACTAGTCACCTCTACGAGCAGTACTTC. Translation gives CASSQNTGTSHLYEQYF.

About this clonotype: Without the conserved terminal phenylalanine or tryptophan, this CDR3 likely stems from a read error. The DNA is left out, because the CDR3 cannot be placed on it with certainty; the CDR3 is given as TCRdb lists it. The chain employs TRBV20-1 and TRBJ2-5; TRBD1 is the table's D call and was not checked against the DNA. Counting both end residues, the CDR3 totals 12 amino acids. From germline, CDR1 is DFQATT and CDR2 SNEGSKA (reference sequence). The CDR3 loop is CSARMRGETRYC.

There are many counts of this clonotype. The chain uses TRBV7-8 and TRBJ2-7; the match to TRBD2 covers 7 bases. CDR3 length equals 15 residues. Losses at the gene ends were 5 bases for V and 1 base for J; bases not matched to a gene: 8. Per the germline V gene, CDR1 is SGHVS and CDR2 is FQNEAQ. For the CDR3, the DNA is TGTGCCAGCAGCATCACTAGCGCCCGGTCCTACGAGCAGTACTTC. Translated, it gives CASSITSARSYEQYF.

In this sample, this clonotype turned up many times. The gene calls are TRBV6-1 and TRBJ2-3; D is perhaps TRBD2 (6 bases). Germline V CDR1 and CDR2: MNHNS, SASEGT. The CDR3 runs to 13 residues. V lost 3 bases, J lost 8 bases, and 12 bases lay in between. CDR3 sequence: CASSDTGVGTQYF. CDR3 DNA: TGTGCCAGCAGTGATACGGGAGTAGGTACGCAGTATTTT.

This clonotype appeared a few times. The chain links TRBV20-1 to TRBJ1-5, with D uncertain. CDR1 is DFQATT and CDR2 is SNEGSKA in the germline V gene (reference sequence). Trimming cost V 1 base and J 9 bases, with 19 bases left between them. CDR3 size: 15 residues. The CDR3 loop is CSARVKGLPTGPQHF. The CDR3 nucleotides read TGCAGTGCTAGAGTGAAAGGACTCCCAACGGGGCCCCAGCATTTT.

This clonotype was seen repeatedly, ten times or more. CDR3 coding DNA: TGCGCCAGCAGCTTGGGTGGCGGACCTAGCACAGATACGCAGTATTTT. It is translated as CASSLGGGPSTDTQYF. The chain links TRBV5-1 to TRBJ2-3; D ambiguous. V was clipped by 0 bases and J by 0 bases, with 11 bases between them. The length of the CDR3 is 16 residues. From germline, CDR1 is SGHRS and CDR2 YFSETQ.

This clonotype was seen repeatedly, ten times or more. The chain employs TRBV7-9 and TRBJ2-7; TRBD2 matches 14 bases. Germline V gene lookup returns CDR1 SEHNR and CDR2 FQNEAQ (reference sequence). This CDR3 is built from 15 residues. Trimming removed 2 bases from V and 7 bases from J; junction bases left unmatched: 4. The CDR3 sequence is CASSLPGLAGGEQYF. CDR3 nucleotides: TGTGCCAGCAGCTTACCCGGACTAGCGGGAGGAGAGCAGTACTTC.

V and J are TRBV11-2 and TRBJ1-1, with 7 bases identical to TRBD1. V dropped 2 bases and J dropped 9; count of bases not matched to a gene: 6. Per germline, CDR1 SGHAT and CDR2 FQNNGV. This CDR3 spans 13 amino acids. DNA of the CDR3: TGTGCCAGCAGCTTACGGGACAGTTGGAAAGCTTTCTTT. Translating gives CASSLRDSWKAFF.

This clonotype was counted only a few times. The chain has TRBV6-1 and TRBJ2-1, with 14 bases lining up with TRBD2. Germline loops: CDR1 MNHNS, CDR2 SASEGT. The V gene end was trimmed by 8 bases and the J gene end by 3 bases; junction bases not matched to a gene: 12. This CDR3 is 18 amino acids long. The CDR3 DNA reads TGTGCCAGCCTCGGGCCCAGGACTAGCGGGAGGTACTACAATGAGCAGTTCTTC. Translated, it gives CASLGPRTSGRYYNEQFF.

In its sample, this clonotype was seen a few times. A much larger clone sits a single nucleotide away, making a read error possible. The chain joins TRBV7-9 to TRBJ2-5; D is uncertain. The germline V gene has CDR1 SEHNR and CDR2 FQNEAQ (reference sequence). The CDR3 sequence is 15 residues long. As DNA, the CDR3 is TGTGCCAGCAGCTTAGGGGGTAGGGCGGAAGAGACCCAGTCCTTC. It codes for CASSLGGRAEETQSF.

This clonotype was counted ten times or more. The J gene is TRBJ1-2, the V gene TRBV7-2; 9 bases fit TRBD1. Germline trimming cut 5 bases from V and 7 bases from J; bases unmatched to any gene: 14. Per the germline V gene, CDR1 is SGHTA and CDR2 is FQGNSA. CDR3 size: 16 residues. CDR3 DNA: TGTGCCAGCAGCCTATCTGGGACAGGGTCTAAGGCTGGCTACACCTTC. The encoded protein is CASSLSGTGSKAGYTF.

About this clonotype itself: Since a much larger clone is just one base distant, this may be a read error. V and J are TRBV12-3 or TRBV12-4 and TRBJ2-1; 12 nucleotides align to TRBD2. The CDR3 runs 17 residues. Unmatched junction bases numbered 7, after V lost 2 bases and J lost 5 bases. In DNA, the CDR3 is TGTGCCAGCAGTTTACCCCCAGGACTAGCGGGGAACAATGAGCAGTTCTTC. The encoded protein is CASSLPPGLAGNNEQFF.

The rearrangement joins TRBV2 to TRBJ2-2; no clear D gene. The germline CDR1 and CDR2 sequences are SNHLY and FYNNEI. CDR3 length: 13 residues. Trimming pared 4 bases from V and 6 bases from J, leaving 9 bases between. This CDR3 is CASSGPGPGELFF. DNA for the CDR3: TGTGCCAGCAGTGGACCCGGACCCGGGGAGCTGTTTTTT.

As concerns this clonotype: A much larger clone sits a single nucleotide away, making a read error possible. This likely comes from a read error, as the CDR3 has no conserved phenylalanine or tryptophan at its end. The chain is built from TRBV20-1 and TRBJ1-2; 8 bases agree with TRBD1. The CDR3 loop spans 14 amino acids. Per germline, CDR1 DFQATT and CDR2 SNEGSKA (reference sequence). Germline trimming cut 6 bases from V and 2 bases from J; bases unmatched to any gene: 8. The CDR3 is CSAPRTGLNYGYTY. The CDR3 coding sequence is TGCAGTGCCCCGAGGACAGGGCTAAACTATGGCTACACCTAC.

In this sample, this clonotype turned up a few times. This may stem from a read error, because a much larger clone lies one nucleotide away. The chain combines TRBV6-5 with TRBJ2-7; perhaps TRBD1 as D (5 bases). The length of the CDR3 is 11 residues. Germline V gene sequence: CDR1 MNHEY, CDR2 SVGAGI. Trimming removed 5 bases at V and 8 bases at J, with 10 bases between. This CDR3 is CASSQQDQQYF. The CDR3 DNA reads as TGTGCCAGCAGTCAACAGGATCAGCAGTACTTC.

The chain couples TRBV19 to TRBJ1-4; no clear D gene. CDR1 is LNHDA, CDR2 SQIVND, per germline (reference sequence). Trimming took off 9 bases at V and 8 bases at J, with 13 bases between the two ends. This CDR3 is built from 12 residues. For the CDR3, the DNA is TGTGCCAGATCAGGACCGGGGGAAAAACTGTTTTTT. Amino acids: CARSGPGEKLFF. Complete variable domain (other parts from reference TRBV19 and TRBJ1-4): DGGITQSPKYLFRKEGQNVTLSCEQNLNHDAMYWYRQDPGQGLRLIYYSQIVNDFQKGDIAEGYSVSREKKESFPLTVTSAQKNPTAFYLCARSGPGEKLFFGSGTQLSVL.

This clonotype has at least ten counts. This rearrangement joins TRBV6-6 to TRBJ2-1; TRBD1 aligns across 11 bases. The CDR3 consists of 14 residues. Germline values: CDR1 MNHNY, CDR2 SVGAGI (reference sequence). The J segment lost 10 bases and the V segment lost 5 bases, leaving 7 bases of the junction unmatched. CDR3: CASSHRGQGDEQFF. CDR3 coding DNA: TGTGCCAGCAGTCACCGGGGACAGGGGGACGAGCAGTTCTTC.

This clonotype appeared many times. The chain carries TRBV14 and TRBJ2-7; TRBD2 matches 9 bases. J gave up 6 bases and V 4 bases, and 10 bases lay outside the gene matches. The CDR3 length is 15 residues. Germline CDR1 reads SGHDN; CDR2 reads FVKESK. The CDR3 loop is CASSRQAGGSAEQYF. Here the CDR3 DNA reads TGTGCCAGCAGCCGGCAAGCGGGAGGATCGGCCGAGCAGTACTTC.

At least ten counts were recorded for this clonotype. The chain couples TRBV20-1 to TRBJ2-1; TRBD1 matches at 12 bases. V lost 5 bases, J lost 8 bases, and 10 bases stayed unmatched. Germline values: CDR1 DFQATT, CDR2 SNEGSKA (reference sequence). CDR3 length: 15 amino acids. The CDR3 here is CSAPTPGQGAYEQFF. The DNA of the CDR3 is TGCAGTGCTCCTACTCCGGGACAGGGGGCCTATGAGCAGTTCTTC.

This clonotype was seen many times. V is TRBV20-1 and J is TRBJ2-5; tentative D call: TRBD1 (6 bases). The CDR3 covers 13 residues. V gave up 7 bases and J gave up 1 base, with 13 bases separating them. Germline V gene sequence: CDR1 DFQATT, CDR2 SNEGSKA (reference sequence). CDR3 DNA: TGCAGTGTCTATCAGGACAGCCAAGAGACCCAGTACTTC. Amino acid sequence: CSVYQDSQETQYF.